The 17 T cell receptor beta chains below come from one sample, sequenced in a study of CD8 T cells in Susac syndrome. Random-hexamer reverse transcription was applied to about 0.5 to 1 ug RNA. TCRdb recomputed calls from the immunoSEQ multiplex PCR reads with MiXCR, one row per CDR3 protein. The repertoire has roughly 160,000 distinct CDR3 sequences, 90% to 95% of them found once; the top ten carry over 0.12%. Sequences were obtained from CD4+ T cells from PBMCs. The receptors were gathered from a human donor in good health.

This chain uses TRBV30 with TRBJ1-5; D unclear. The length of the CDR3 is 13 residues. V lost 2 bases to trimming and J lost 0 bases, with 5 bases between them. Germline V gene sequence: CDR1 GTSNPN, CDR2 SVGIG (reference sequence). The CDR3 region is CAWSSYSNQPQHF. CDR3 in DNA: TGTGCCTGGAGTTCTTATAGCAATCAGCCCCAGCATTTT.

CDR3 coding DNA: TGTGCCAGCAGCCAAGGGACCCGGGACAGGGGACCGGATAAAGAGACCCAGTACTTC. It specifies CASSQGTRDRGPDKETQYF. This chain links TRBV4-2 with TRBJ2-5, with TRBD1 identical over 10 bases. The CDR3 runs to 19 residues. The junction had 14 bases not matched to a gene; V was cut back by 1 base and J by 3 bases. In germline, CDR1 is LGHNA, CDR2 YNFKEQ.

The chain combines TRBV29-1 with TRBJ1-1, with TRBD1 as a possible D gene (6 bases). The germline V gene has CDR1 SQVTM and CDR2 ANQGSEA. This CDR3 is built from 13 residues. Trimming cost V 7 bases and J 10 bases, with 22 bases left between them. CDR3 residues: CSGQPHRESGAFF. CDR3 nucleotides: TGCAGCGGCCAGCCCCACAGGGAGTCAGGAGCTTTCTTT.

CDR3 protein: CSGAGGSNYGYTF. The CDR3 DNA reads as TGCAGTGGGGCGGGCGGTTCTAACTATGGCTACACCTTC. The V call is TRBV20-1, the J call TRBJ1-2; no clear D. Germline V lookup: CDR1 DFQATT, CDR2 SNEGSKA (reference sequence). The CDR3 contains 13 residues. V was trimmed by 7 bases and J by 0 bases, leaving 12 bases between them.

This clonotype showed up just a few times. The chain combines TRBV18 with TRBJ1-6, with TRBD1 identical over 8 bases. V shed 3 bases, J shed 10 bases, and the junction held 5 bases outside the gene matches. The length of the CDR3 is 14 residues. Germline V gene data show CDR1 as KGHSH and CDR2 as LQKENI. The CDR3 region has the DNA TGTGCCAGCTCACCGGACAGGGCGGACTCACCCCTCCACTTT. Encoded protein: CASSPDRADSPLHF.

The genes are TRBV5-4 and TRBJ2-7, with 7 positions matching TRBD1. The CDR3 covers 12 residues. V lost 5 bases to trimming and J lost 5 bases; unmatched junction nucleotides: 4. The germline V gene has CDR1 SGHNT and CDR2 YYREEE (reference sequence). The CDR3 region has the DNA TGTGCCAGCAGTCTCCAGGGGGACGAGCAGTACTTC. Its protein is CASSLQGDEQYF.

This rearrangement joins TRBV29-1 to TRBJ1-3; the D gene is possibly TRBD1 (6 bases). V was pared by 5 bases and J by 0 bases, with 11 bases between. The germline gives CDR1 SQVTM, CDR2 ANQGSEA. The CDR3 is 14 amino acids. The CDR3 DNA sequence: TGCAGCGTTATGACAGGCTTCTCTGGAAACACCATATATTTT. Translating gives CSVMTGFSGNTIYF.

V is TRBV20-1 and J is TRBJ2-6; D not resolved. CDR1 and CDR2 (germline): DFQATT, SNEGSKA (reference sequence). The CDR3 contains 13 residues. V was trimmed by 6 bases and J by 4 bases, leaving 10 bases between them. Here the CDR3 DNA reads TGCAGTGCCGTTGACTCGGGGGCCAACGTCCTGACTTTC. Protein product: CSAVDSGANVLTF.

V and J are TRBV4-2 and TRBJ2-5; unclear D gene. Trimming took off 1 base at V and 5 bases at J, with 14 bases between the two ends. The CDR3 runs 15 residues. Looked up from germline, CDR1 is LGHNA and CDR2 is YNFKEQ. Here the CDR3 reads CASSQGTIVIETQYF. Here the CDR3 DNA reads TGTGCCAGCAGCCAAGGAACTATTGTGATTGAGACCCAGTACTTC.

The chain uses TRBV3-1 and TRBJ1-6, with 9 bases aligning to TRBD1. Trimming cost V 5 bases and J 9 bases; bases outside gene matches: 5. Germline V gene sequence: CDR1 LGHDT, CDR2 YNNKEL (reference sequence). This CDR3 spans 14 amino acids. The CDR3 loop is CASSTGQGSSPLHF. DNA of the CDR3: TGTGCCAGCAGCACGGGACAGGGCTCTTCACCCCTCCACTTT.

The chain links TRBV5-1 to TRBJ2-3; a weak D match, TRBD1 (6 bases). The V gene lost 0 bases and the J gene lost 0 bases, with 14 bases spanning the gap. The CDR3 consists of 17 residues. Germline V gives CDR1 SGHRS, CDR2 YFSETQ. The CDR3 bases are TGCGCCAGCAGCTTGGCGAGGACAGCTCCTAGCACAGATACGCAGTATTTT. Residues: CASSLARTAPSTDTQYF.

The chain combines TRBV6-2 or TRBV6-3 with TRBJ1-5; unclear D gene. This CDR3 comprises 16 residues. The germline CDR1 and CDR2 sequences are MNHEY and SVGEGT. Trimming took 6 bases from V and 7 from J, leaving 22 bases between them. The CDR3 nucleotides are TGTGCCAGCAGAGCCATAGCCAACTCGGCGGGGCAGCCCCAGCATTTT. This translates into CASRAIANSAGQPQHF.

This clonotype appeared a single time. This chain links TRBV25-1 with TRBJ2-5; a possible D gene is TRBD1 (5 bases). CDR3 length: 14 amino acids. CDR1 and CDR2 (germline): MGHDK, SYGVNS. Trimming left V 3 bases short and J 4 bases short, with 12 bases between. CDR3 sequence: CASSDRAVIETQYF. The CDR3 nucleotides read TGTGCCAGCAGTGACAGGGCTGTGATAGAGACCCAGTACTTC.

This clonotype has only one observation. The chain employs TRBV7-2 and TRBJ2-3, with 12 nucleotides matching TRBD2. The CDR3 is 15 amino acids. Germline CDR1 reads SGHTA; CDR2 reads FQGNSA. Trimming removed 6 bases from V and 8 bases from J; junction bases left unmatched: 9. The CDR3, as DNA: TGTGCCAGCAGACAGCCGGGACTAGCGGGCCTTACGCAGTATTTT. Protein: CASRQPGLAGLTQYF.

Points on this clonotype: A junction boundary mismatches the germline segment, possibly from a read error. The J gene is TRBJ2-1, the V gene TRBV3-1, with 7 nucleotides matching TRBD1. The V gene's germline CDR1 is LGHDT and CDR2 YNNKEL (reference sequence). CDR3 length: 11 residues. This CDR3 is CASSLRGSSLF. CDR3 nucleotides: TGTGCCAGCAGCCTCAGGGGGTCCAGCCTCTTC.

The V gene is TRBV29-1, the J gene TRBJ2-4; D ambiguous. The V and J ends lost 4 bases and 0 bases respectively, with 13 bases between them. The CDR3 is made up of 15 amino acids. Germline loops: CDR1 SQVTM, CDR2 ANQGSEA. CDR3 in amino acids: CSVGTHNLAKNIQYF. The DNA for the CDR3 is TGCAGCGTTGGGACCCATAACTTAGCCAAAAACATTCAGTACTTC.

This chain's CDR3 is CSVLYSYGYTF. CDR3 DNA: TGCAGCGTTTTGTACAGCTATGGCTACACCTTC. The V and J genes are TRBV29-1 and TRBJ1-2, with D unresolved. Germline V gene sequence: CDR1 SQVTM, CDR2 ANQGSEA. This CDR3 spans 11 amino acids. V lost 5 bases and J 4 bases, leaving 8 bases between the germline ends.